The rows below give T cell receptor beta chains drawn from one sample of a study of beta chain features in type 1 diabetes. The table came from immunoSEQ multiplex PCR; TCRdb's copy has only in-frame clones and leaves some out. The data hold about 740,000 clones, with about an eighth observed a single time. Specimen: naive CD4+ T cells from blood. These receptors all come from a young man with type 1 diabetes. CDR3s include the opening cysteine and the closing phenylalanine or tryptophan. The D gene is left open where the match is weak. A row's size may be missing; if present it is once, few, many or a size class.

>TRBV2|.|.|TRBJ1-2
TGTGCCAGCGTATTCCGGGCGGTGGTTAACTATGGCTACACCTTC
CASVFRAVVNYGYTF
>TRBV30|.|.|TRBJ1-3
TGTGCCTGGAGTTCCACCAAGGTGGGGGGCCACAGCTCTGGAAACACCATATATTTT
CAWSSTKVGGHSSGNTIYF
>TRBV7-9|many|TRBD2|TRBJ2-1
TGTGCCAGCAGCACAGGACTAGCGGCCCACAATGAGCAGTTCTTC
CASSTGLAAHNEQFF
>TRBV7-9|few|TRBD1|TRBJ1-1
TGTGCCAGCAGCGGACAGGGGGCGAACACTGAAGCTTTCTTT
CASSGQGANTEAFF
>TRBV4-1|.|.|TRBJ2-1
TGCGCCAGCAGCCAAGATCCGACAGAGTACAATGAGCAGTTCTTC
CASSQDPTEYNEQFF
>TRBV7-9|.|.|TRBJ2-7
TGTGCCAGCAGCTTAGATGGAGCCTCCTACGAGCAGTACTTC
CASSLDGASYEQYF
>TRBV10-2|few|.|TRBJ2-3
TGCGCCAGCAGACCAGCCACAGATACGCAGTATTTT
CASRPATDTQYF
>TRBV5-1|few|TRBD1|TRBJ1-1
TGCGCCAGCAGCTATGGGACAGCCACTGAAGCTTTCTTT
CASSYGTATEAFF
>TRBV5-1|few|.|TRBJ2-1
TGCGCCAGCAGCTATAACGGGGGATCCTACAATGAGCAGTTCTTC
CASSYNGGSYNEQFF
>TRBV11-1|.|.|TRBJ2-5
TGTGCCAGCAGCTCGGGGGTACAGGGGACTCTGGAGACCCAGTACTTC
CASSSGVQGTLETQYF
>TRBV7-9|.|TRBD1|TRBJ2-1
TGTGCCAGCAGCCACGGGACAGGGAAGAACAATGAGCAGTTCTTC
CASSHGTGKNNEQFF
>TRBV4-2|.|.|TRBJ1-1
TGTGCCAGCAGCCAAGAGCTCGACACTGAAGCTTTCTTT
CASSQELDTEAFF
>TRBV5-1|few|.|TRBJ2-1
TGCGCCAGCAGCTTGGTGTTGTATGGGAGACCCAATGAGCAGTTCTTC
CASSLVLYGRPNEQFF
>TRBV9|.|TRBD1|TRBJ1-6
TGTGCCAGCAGCGAGCCGGGACAGGGGGCTTCACCCCTCCACTTT
CASSEPGQGASPLHF
>TRBV19|.|.|TRBJ2-3
TGTGCCAGTAGTATTGATGGTCCCCCGTATTTT
CASSIDGPPYF
>TRBV7-2|.|.|TRBJ2-3
TGTGCCAGCAGTCCCGGGGCGGATACGCAGTATTTT
CASSPGADTQYF
>TRBV4-1|.|.|TRBJ2-7
TGCGCCAGCAGCCAGGAAAGGACACTAATTGCCTACGAGCAGTACTTC
CASSQERTLIAYEQYF
>TRBV6-5|.|TRBD2|TRBJ2-3
TGTGCCAGCAGTTACTCGGGACTAGCATACACAGATACGCAGTATTTT
CASSYSGLAYTDTQYF
>TRBV4-1|few|TRBD1|TRBJ1-2
TGCGCCAGCAGCCAAGTCGGGACAGGGCCGGCCTATGGCTACACCTTC
CASSQVGTGPAYGYTF
>TRBV7-8|.|.|TRBJ2-1
TGTGCCAGCAGCTTAAGGGCGGCGTACAATGAGCAGTTCTTC
CASSLRAAYNEQFF
>TRBV7-9|.|TRBD1|TRBJ1-2
TGTGCCAGCAGCCCCAGGACAGGGACCTATGGCTACACCTTC
CASSPRTGTYGYTF
>TRBV4-2|few|.|TRBJ2-1
TGTGCCAGCAGCCAAGAAAGTGGGGGGACATCCACCTACAATGAGCAGTTCTTC
CASSQESGGTSTYNEQFF
>TRBV20-1|few|.|TRBJ2-7
TGCAGTGCTACCTACGAGCAGTACTTC
CSATYEQYF
>TRBV30|.|.|TRBJ1-1
TGTGCCTGGAGCTTTGGACAAGCCTTGAACACTGAAGCTTTCTTT
CAWSFGQALNTEAFF
>TRBV11-1|.|.|TRBJ1-2
TGTGCCAGCAGCCCGGGGCAGGAGAACTATGGCTACACCTTC
CASSPGQENYGYTF
>TRBV5-1|few|.|TRBJ2-6
TGCGCCAGCAGCTTGGCCCCCGGGTTAGGTGGGGCCAACGTCCTGACTTTC
CASSLAPGLGGANVLTF
>TRBV6-1|.|TRBD1|TRBJ1-6
TGTGCCAGCTGTAGACAGGGAGGGGGATCACCCCTCCACTTT
CASCRQGGGSPLHF
>TRBV2|.|.|TRBJ1-5
TGTGCCAGCAGACGGGATACAGATAATCAGCCCCAGCATTTT
CASRRDTDNQPQHF